A single sample is the source of the 9 T cell receptor beta chains below, sequenced in a study of blood T cell repertoires in COVID-19 (dated by TCRdb to 2019 to 2021). The receptor library was made with the immunoSEQ multiplex PCR assay. Drawn from immuneACCESS, this table holds only the in-frame rearrangements with V and J called that TCRdb kept. Clones are partly lost; checked studies trace under half to an unresolved V gene and leave the rest unexplained. This sample lists nearly 350,000 clones; around nine tenths were detected once. The top ten constitute around 6.6% of the sample. The sample was peripheral blood. Every receptor here comes from a woman aged 65 to 85 with COVID-19, enrolled during active disease.

For the CDR3, the DNA is TGTGCCAGCAGCCCGCTTGGGGCGGTCCAAGAGACCCAGTACTTC. Protein product: CASSPLGAVQETQYF. This chain connects TRBV5-5 to TRBJ2-5; TRBD1 might be the D (5 bases). V was cut by 4 bases and J by 1 base, with 14 bases left in between. This CDR3 has 15 residues. Germline V gene sequence: CDR1 SGHKS, CDR2 YYEKEE (reference sequence).

Only a few counts were recorded for this clone. The chain links TRBV9 to TRBJ1-2; D possibly corresponds to TRBD1 (6 bases). Germline CDR1 reads SGDLS; CDR2 reads YYNGEE. CDR3 length equals 14 residues. Deletions cut 4 bases from V and 4 bases from J, with 14 bases between. The CDR3 region is CASSTRTETYGYTF. CDR3 sequence (DNA): TGTGCCAGCAGCACAAGGACAGAAACCTATGGCTACACCTTC.

V gene TRBV5-1 combines with J gene TRBJ1-2, with a possible D match to TRBD1 (5 bases). The CDR3 covers 14 residues. Trimming left V 0 bases short and J 4 bases short, with 10 bases between. CDR1 SGHRS and CDR2 YFSETQ come from the germline V gene. In nucleotides, the CDR3 is TGCGCCAGCAGCTTGGATACCGGGGGCTATGGCTACACCTTC. It translates to CASSLDTGGYGYTF.

This clone showed up just once. The J gene is TRBJ1-2, the V gene TRBV7-8; 9 bases match TRBD1. Germline lookup yields CDR1 SGHVS and CDR2 FQNEAQ. The junction had 7 bases not matched to a gene; V was cut back by 3 bases and J by 5 bases. The CDR3 totals 15 residues. CDR3 coding DNA: TGTGCCAGCAGCTTCAGGGGGGACAGGGAATATGGCTACACCTTC. It encodes CASSFRGDREYGYTF.

The chain carries TRBV27 and TRBJ2-1, with 8 bases that match TRBD2. Germline loops: CDR1 MNHEY, CDR2 SMNVEV (reference sequence). CDR3 size: 15 residues. The V and J ends lost 1 base and 9 bases, in that order; junction bases with no gene match: 8. Written as DNA, the CDR3 is TGTGCCAGCAGTTTATGGGGGACTAGTAAGAGTGAGCAGTTCTTC. Encoded protein: CASSLWGTSKSEQFF.

The chain employs TRBV7-9 and TRBJ1-2; the D is unclear. The length of the CDR3 is 14 residues. The germline gives CDR1 SEHNR, CDR2 FQNEAQ (reference sequence). V lost 1 base to trimming and J lost 10 bases, with 16 bases between them. CDR3 region: CASSLDTPSGIYTF. In DNA form, the CDR3 reads TGTGCCAGCAGCTTAGACACCCCCAGTGGTATCTACACCTTC.

The genes are TRBV19 and TRBJ1-5; tentatively, D is TRBD1 (5 bases). Germline V gene sequence: CDR1 LNHDA, CDR2 SQIVND (reference sequence). The CDR3 consists of 15 residues. Trimming removed 5 bases at V and 1 base at J, with 12 bases between. The chain's CDR3 is CASSSAGESNQPQHF. The CDR3, as DNA: TGTGCCAGTAGTTCCGCGGGGGAGAGCAATCAGCCCCAGCATTTT.

The gene calls are TRBV5-6 and TRBJ2-7; D is possibly TRBD2 (6 bases). CDR1 and CDR2 (germline): SGHDT, YYEEEE. This CDR3 is built from 14 residues. V gave up 4 bases and J gave up 3 bases, with 14 bases separating them. The chain's CDR3 is CASSTVEGGYEQYF. Written as DNA, the CDR3 is TGTGCCAGCAGCACGGTGGAGGGCGGCTACGAGCAGTACTTC.

V gene TRBV9 combines with J gene TRBJ2-3, with D hard to call. This CDR3 contains 15 residues. Germline assignment: CDR1 SGDLS and CDR2 YYNGEE. Trimming left V 0 bases short and J 4 bases short, with 12 bases between. CDR3 loop: CASSVGWSTPDTQYF. DNA of the CDR3: TGTGCCAGCAGCGTAGGGTGGAGTACCCCAGATACGCAGTATTTT.